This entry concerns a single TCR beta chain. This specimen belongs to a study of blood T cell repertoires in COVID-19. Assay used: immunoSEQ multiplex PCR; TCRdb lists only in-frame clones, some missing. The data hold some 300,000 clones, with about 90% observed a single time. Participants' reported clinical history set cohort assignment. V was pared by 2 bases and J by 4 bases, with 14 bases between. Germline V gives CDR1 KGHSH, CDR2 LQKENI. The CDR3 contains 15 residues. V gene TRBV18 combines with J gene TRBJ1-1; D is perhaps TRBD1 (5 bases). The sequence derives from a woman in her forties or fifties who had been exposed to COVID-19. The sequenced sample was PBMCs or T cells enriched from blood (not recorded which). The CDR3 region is CASSPTGGKGTEAFF. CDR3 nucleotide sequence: TGTGCCAGCTCACCAACTGGGGGGAAGGGCACTGAAGCTTTCTTT.